A single sample gave rise to the 22 T cell receptor beta chains below, sequenced in a study of blood T cell repertoires in COVID-19. TCRdb's table, derived via immunoSEQ multiplex PCR, lists solely in-frame clones and lacks some. The repertoire holds hundreds of thousands of clones, roughly 86% seen once, with about 9.4% in the top ten. Sequencing was performed on PBMCs or T cells enriched from blood (not recorded which). The receptors were sampled from a woman aged 25 to 39 who had recovered from COVID-19.

This clone was seen only a few times. The chain couples TRBV28 to TRBJ1-6; perhaps TRBD1 as D (5 bases). This CDR3 contains 18 residues. The germline gives CDR1 MDHEN, CDR2 SYDVKM. The V end lost 1 base, the J end lost 4 bases, and 17 bases lay between the germline ends. The CDR3, as DNA: TGTGCCAGCAGTTTATCAGGGTTCGACCGAGGTTATAATTCACCCCTCCACTTT. Translating gives CASSLSGFDRGYNSPLHF.

V gene TRBV19 combines with J gene TRBJ2-5; a possible D gene is TRBD1 (5 bases). Germline assignment: CDR1 LNHDA and CDR2 SQIVND (reference sequence). The CDR3 runs 15 residues. Trimming pared 5 bases from V and 0 bases from J, leaving 13 bases between. For the CDR3, the DNA is TGTGCCAGTAGTGGTATCGACAGTAACCAAGAGACCCAGTACTTC. It codes for CASSGIDSNQETQYF.

This chain joins TRBV7-9 and TRBJ1-5; D is unclear. The CDR3 length is 12 residues. CDR1 is SEHNR and CDR2 is FQNEAQ in the germline V gene (reference sequence). Trimming took 5 bases from V and 6 from J, leaving 8 bases between them. CDR3 residues: CASSPTGQPQHF. The CDR3 coding sequence is TGTGCCAGCAGCCCGACGGGTCAGCCCCAGCATTTT.

V is TRBV5-6 and J is TRBJ2-1; 10 bases align to TRBD2. V was clipped by 0 bases and J by 4 bases; unmatched bases: 13. From germline, CDR1 is SGHDT and CDR2 YYEEEE. The CDR3 spans 19 residues. The CDR3 bases are TGTGCCAGCAGCTTGGCCTGGGCTAGCGGGAGTGCTATTTACAATGAGCAGTTCTTC. It yields the protein CASSLAWASGSAIYNEQFF.

The CDR3: CASSGSGAGEQYF. The CDR3 nucleotides are TGTGCCAGTAGTGGCTCAGGGGCCGGCGAGCAGTACTTC. The V and J genes are TRBV19 and TRBJ2-7; possible D gene TRBD1, 6 bases. The ends were cut back, 5 bases at V and 6 bases at J, with 14 bases in the middle. This CDR3 spans 13 amino acids. In germline, CDR1 is LNHDA, CDR2 SQIVND (reference sequence).

The chain couples TRBV12-3 or TRBV12-4 to TRBJ1-2; D remains ambiguous. CDR3 length: 13 residues. The germline V and J ends were trimmed by 3 bases and 2 bases, with 7 bases remaining between them. CDR3 sequence (DNA): TGTGCCAGCAGTTTTTTGTTAAACTATGGCTACACCTTC. It specifies CASSFLLNYGYTF.

The chain combines TRBV20-1 with TRBJ2-6, with D maybe TRBD1 (6 bases). The V gene's germline CDR1 is DFQATT and CDR2 SNEGSKA (reference sequence). Trimming left V 3 bases short and J 0 bases short, with 9 bases between. The CDR3 totals 15 residues. Here the CDR3 reads CSASRGYSGANVLTF. The DNA for the CDR3 is TGCAGTGCTAGTAGGGGGTACTCTGGGGCCAACGTCCTGACTTTC.

This clone was detected once. The chain is built from TRBV11-2 and TRBJ2-7; 12 bases fit TRBD2. The CDR3 totals 14 residues. Germline V gives CDR1 SGHAT, CDR2 FQNNGV. J lost 4 bases, V lost 5 bases, and 3 bases had no gene match. The CDR3 coding sequence is TGTGCCAGCAGCCGACTAGCGGGAGAGTACGAGCAGTACTTC. It codes for CASSRLAGEYEQYF.

CDR3: CASSVGQGVGEQFF. The CDR3 nucleotides are TGTGCCAGCAGCGTGGGACAGGGAGTAGGTGAGCAGTTCTTC. The rearrangement joins TRBV7-2 to TRBJ2-1, with 9 bases aligning to TRBD1. The CDR3 runs to 14 residues. Germline CDR1 SGHTA, CDR2 FQGNSA. The junction had 8 bases not matched to a gene; V was cut back by 5 bases and J by 9 bases.

The chain employs TRBV4-1 and TRBJ1-5; 8 bases fit TRBD1. Losses at the gene ends were 6 bases for V and 10 bases for J; bases not matched to a gene: 17. CDR3 length equals 16 residues. Germline CDR1 and CDR2: MGHRA and YSYEKL. The CDR3 protein is CASSRAQGARGLPQHF. The CDR3 DNA reads as TGCGCCAGCAGTCGAGCTCAGGGGGCGCGGGGTCTCCCCCAGCATTTT.

This chain links TRBV4-2 with TRBJ2-7; D perhaps matches TRBD2 (5 bases). The germline gives CDR1 LGHNA, CDR2 YNFKEQ. This CDR3 spans 12 amino acids. V lost 2 bases to trimming and J lost 5 bases, with 7 bases between them. The CDR3 sequence: CASSQRRDEQYF. CDR3 DNA sequence: TGTGCCAGCAGCCAAAGGCGGGACGAGCAGTACTTC.

The gene calls are TRBV19 and TRBJ1-6, with 7 bases that match TRBD1. Germline lookup yields CDR1 LNHDA and CDR2 SQIVND (reference sequence). Trimming at V came to 6 bases and at J to 3 bases, leaving 11 bases not matched to a gene. The CDR3 is 17 residues long. CDR3 bases: TGTGCCAGTAGGATGACAGGGAGTGTTCACTATAATTCACCCCTCCACTTT. This encodes CASRMTGSVHYNSPLHF. The full variable domain, its missing parts supplied by reference TRBV19 and TRBJ1-6, is DGGITQSPKYLFRKEGQNVTLSCEQNLNHDAMYWYRQDPGQGLRLIYYSQIVNDFQKGDIAEGYSVSREKKESFPLTVTSAQKNPTAFYLCASRMTGSVHYNSPLHFGNGTRLTVT.

The V call is TRBV7-9, the J call TRBJ2-7, with TRBD2 matching over 12 bases. V was pared by 3 bases and J by 5 bases, with 5 bases of the junction left unmatched. The CDR3 loop spans 15 amino acids. Germline CDR1 and CDR2: SEHNR and FQNEAQ (reference sequence). The CDR3 DNA reads as TGTGCCAGCAGCTTCACTAGCGGGAGGACCCACGAGCAGTACTTC. Translated: CASSFTSGRTHEQYF.

The chain has TRBV19 and TRBJ2-7, with D possibly matching TRBD2 (6 bases). The ends were cut back, 9 bases at V and 0 bases at J, with 15 bases in the middle. This CDR3 is 14 amino acids long. CDR1 LNHDA and CDR2 SQIVND come from the germline V gene (reference sequence). CDR3 amino acids: CASRGTSSSYEQYF. CDR3 in DNA: TGTGCCAGCCGGGGGACGTCGAGCTCCTACGAGCAGTACTTC.

This clone was counted once. The V gene is TRBV9, the J gene TRBJ1-3; 7 nucleotides align to TRBD1. J gave up 4 bases and V 1 base, and 8 bases lay outside the gene matches. In germline, CDR1 is SGDLS, CDR2 YYNGEE. The CDR3 contains 16 residues. The CDR3 loop reads CASSVTGDYRGNTIYF. In DNA form, the CDR3 reads TGTGCCAGCAGCGTAACAGGGGATTACCGCGGAAACACCATATATTTT.

The chain carries TRBV27 and TRBJ1-5; 9 bases are shared with TRBD1. V lost 4 bases, J lost 6 bases, and 7 bases stayed unmatched. CDR1 and CDR2 from the germline V gene are MNHEY and SMNVEV (reference sequence). The CDR3 is made up of 15 amino acids. The CDR3 DNA reads as TGTGCCAGCAGTTCCGTACAGGGGGCGGGTCAGCCCCAGCATTTT. Residues: CASSSVQGAGQPQHF.

V gene TRBV4-2 combines with J gene TRBJ1-6; weak D call: TRBD1 (5 bases). This CDR3 has 17 residues. V was cut by 5 bases and J by 9 bases, with 23 bases left in between. The V gene's germline CDR1 is LGHNA and CDR2 YNFKEQ. For the CDR3, the DNA is TGTGCCAGCAGCACACACAGCGACGGGGGTCTCGGTTCACCCCTCCACTTT. This codes for CASSTHSDGGLGSPLHF.

The chain recombines TRBV4-2 with TRBJ2-2; D perhaps matches TRBD1 (6 bases). From germline, CDR1 is LGHNA and CDR2 YNFKEQ. The CDR3 sequence is 16 residues long. The V gene lost 0 bases and the J gene lost 1 base, with 9 bases spanning the gap. The CDR3: CASSQEPGQNTGELFF. For the CDR3, the DNA is TGTGCCAGCAGCCAAGAACCGGGACAGAACACCGGGGAGCTGTTTTTT.

This clone was seen only once. This chain joins TRBV29-1 and TRBJ1-4; D remains ambiguous. Trimming cost V 4 bases and J 3 bases, with 6 bases left between them. Germline CDR1 SQVTM, CDR2 ANQGSEA. The CDR3 runs 12 residues. CDR3 in DNA: TGCAGCGTTGGAAAGCCTAATGAAAAACTGTTTTTT. Protein sequence: CSVGKPNEKLFF.

This clone was seen only a few times. The V call is TRBV7-9, the J call TRBJ1-4, with D maybe TRBD1 (5 bases). V was cut by 1 base and J by 8 bases, with 17 bases left in between. The CDR3 runs to 16 residues. The germline gives CDR1 SEHNR, CDR2 FQNEAQ (reference sequence). The DNA of the CDR3 is TGTGCCAGCAGCTTAGGGGGCGGGGATCGGCGGGAAAAACTGTTTTTT. Amino acid sequence: CASSLGGGDRREKLFF.

In this sample, this clone turned up a few times. This rearrangement joins TRBV5-1 to TRBJ2-6, with D unclear. Germline V lookup: CDR1 SGHRS, CDR2 YFSETQ. The ends were cut back, 5 bases at V and 0 bases at J, with 12 bases in the middle. This CDR3 contains 16 residues. This CDR3 is CASRRGTHSGANVLTF. In DNA, the CDR3 is TGCGCCAGCAGGCGCGGAACCCACTCTGGGGCCAACGTCCTGACTTTC.

This clone appeared once. J is TRBJ2-1 and V is TRBV5-1, with D possibly TRBD2 on 5 matching bases. The CDR3 runs to 17 residues. Deletions cut 1 base from V and 6 bases from J, with 20 bases between. CDR1 SGHRS and CDR2 YFSETQ come from the germline V gene. The CDR3 sequence is CASSLSSTPGSGNEQFF. DNA for the CDR3: TGCGCCAGCAGCTTGTCTTCAACGCCGGGGTCTGGCAATGAGCAGTTCTTC. The full variable domain, its missing parts supplied by reference TRBV5-1 and TRBJ2-1, is KAGVTQTPRYLIKTRGQQVTLSCSPISGHRSVSWYQQTPGQGLQFLFEYFSETQRNKGNFPGRFSGRQFSNSRSEMNVSTLELGDSALYLCASSLSSTPGSGNEQFFGPGTRLTVL.